Listed here are 17 T cell receptor beta chains from one sample, sequenced in a study of T cells after yellow fever vaccination. TCRdb re-derived calls from the 5' RACE reads in MiXCR, one entry per CDR3 protein. The table lists 500,000 to 650,000 distinct CDR3 sequences, roughly an eighth of them singletons. This material consisted of PBMCs, taken on the day of the yellow fever booster vaccination. Receptor source: a man aged 30 to 45 who received the YFV17D yellow fever vaccine.

The chain combines TRBV5-1 with TRBJ2-2; D may match TRBD1 or TRBD2 (5 bases each). The germline V gene has CDR1 SGHRS and CDR2 YFSETQ. This CDR3 is 15 amino acids long. V dropped 4 bases and J dropped 3 bases, with 13 bases sitting between them. CDR3 sequence (DNA): TGCGCCAGCAGCAATGACAGAGGGGACACCGGGGAGCTGTTTTTT. It specifies CASSNDRGDTGELFF.

This clonotype appeared a few times. The chain recombines TRBV30 with TRBJ2-2; perhaps TRBD1 as D (5 bases). The germline V and J ends were trimmed by 1 base and 3 bases, with 12 bases remaining between them. Germline V gene sequence: CDR1 GTSNPN, CDR2 SVGIG (reference sequence). The CDR3 has 15 residues. The chain's CDR3 is CAWSGTPYYTGELFF. In nucleotides, the CDR3 is TGTGCCTGGAGTGGGACACCCTATTACACCGGGGAGCTGTTTTTT.

This chain links TRBV5-1 with TRBJ1-1, with D possibly being TRBD1 (5 bases). Per the germline V gene, CDR1 is SGHRS and CDR2 is YFSETQ. The CDR3 consists of 15 residues. V was clipped by 2 bases and J by 0 bases, with 11 bases between them. The chain's CDR3 is CASSFQTALNTEAFF. CDR3 DNA: TGCGCCAGCAGCTTCCAGACAGCGTTGAACACTGAAGCTTTCTTT.

The CDR3 DNA follows: TGTGCCAGCAGTTACGCGGGATCCGGGGAGCTGTTTTTT. It codes for CASSYAGSGELFF. This rearrangement joins TRBV6-6 to TRBJ2-2, with a tentative D call TRBD2 (6 bases). Germline CDR1 MNHNY, CDR2 SVGAGI (reference sequence). The CDR3 sequence is 13 residues long. V gave up 2 bases and J gave up 6 bases, with 7 bases separating them.

The chain is built from TRBV28 and TRBJ2-3; D might be TRBD1 or TRBD2, each matching 5 bases. Trimming pared 3 bases from V and 5 bases from J, leaving 15 bases between. CDR1 and CDR2 (germline): MDHEN, SYDVKM. This CDR3 region has 15 residues. The CDR3 DNA reads as TGTGCCAGCAGTTTCCCCGGGGCTAGGGTAGATACGCAGTATTTT. Translated, it gives CASSFPGARVDTQYF.

This clonotype was seen more than once but under ten times. The rearrangement uses TRBV29-1 and TRBJ2-7; 9 positions agree with TRBD1. This CDR3 is 14 amino acids long. The germline gives CDR1 SQVTM, CDR2 ANQGSEA. The J segment lost 5 bases and the V segment lost 6 bases, leaving 11 bases of the junction unmatched. The CDR3 loop reads CSVDTGTGPNEQYF. For the CDR3, the DNA is TGCAGCGTAGACACCGGGACAGGGCCCAACGAGCAGTACTTC.

The chain joins TRBV24-1 to TRBJ2-1, with a weak D call TRBD1 (5 bases). V was trimmed by 9 bases and J by 5 bases, leaving 16 bases between them. The germline CDR1 and CDR2 sequences are KGHDR and SFDVKD. The CDR3 runs 14 residues. The CDR3 here is CATSSPRVDNEQFF. Written as DNA, the CDR3 is TGTGCCACCTCGTCACCCAGGGTGGACAATGAGCAGTTCTTC.

This clonotype came up a few times. The chain carries TRBV29-1 and TRBJ1-2; 9 bases are a match to TRBD1. Germline V gives CDR1 SQVTM, CDR2 ANQGSEA. This CDR3 region has 12 residues. Trimming at V came to 6 bases and at J to 7 bases, leaving 6 bases not matched to a gene. The DNA of the CDR3 is TGCAGCGTGTTACAGGGGGCGGGTGGCTACACCTTC. Its protein is CSVLQGAGGYTF.

This clonotype was recorded a few times. The chain joins TRBV24-1 to TRBJ2-2; 8 nucleotides match TRBD1. The CDR3 runs to 15 residues. V dropped 3 bases and J dropped 4; count of bases not matched to a gene: 3. Germline V gene data show CDR1 as KGHDR and CDR2 as SFDVKD. The CDR3 DNA is TGTGCCACCAGTGATCAGGGGGCCCTCACCGGGGAGCTGTTTTTT. This sequence encodes CATSDQGALTGELFF.

This clonotype was detected a few times. This rearrangement joins TRBV2 to TRBJ2-3; D not resolved. The CDR3 has 14 amino acids. V shed 2 bases and J shed 1 base, with 7 bases lying between them. The germline V gene encodes CDR1 SNHLY and CDR2 FYNNEI. CDR3 in amino acids: CASSELVGTDTQYF. The CDR3 nucleotides read TGTGCCAGCAGTGAACTCGTAGGCACAGATACGCAGTATTTT. Drawing the rest from reference TRBV2 and TRBJ2-3, the complete variable domain is EPEVTQTPSHQVTQMGQEVILRCVPISNHLYFYWYRQILGQKVEFLVSFYNNEISEKSEIFDDQFSVERPDGSNFTLKIRSTKLEDSAMYFCASSELVGTDTQYFGPGTRLTVL.

V gene TRBV21-1 combines with J gene TRBJ2-3; TRBD1 is the table's D call and was not checked against the DNA. TRBV21-1 is an annotated pseudogene. The CDR3 runs to 11 residues. The CDR3 loop reads CASMGGDTQYF. DNA for the CDR3: TGTGCCAGCATGGGGGGAGATACGCAGTATTTT.

This clonotype occurred a few times. CDR3 nucleotides: TGTGCCTGGCAGGGGAACCAAGAGACCCAGTACTTC. Amino acids: CAWQGNQETQYF. The chain carries TRBV30 and TRBJ2-5; D might be TRBD1 (6 bases). The CDR3 consists of 12 residues. V was shortened by 5 bases and J by 0 bases, with 7 bases between the two germline ends. Germline loops: CDR1 GTSNPN, CDR2 SVGIG (reference sequence).

This rearrangement joins TRBV5-5 to TRBJ1-2; 7 bases fit TRBD1. The germline V gene has CDR1 SGHKS and CDR2 YYEKEE (reference sequence). The junction had 7 bases not matched to a gene; V was cut back by 4 bases and J by 4 bases. The CDR3 is 14 amino acids. CDR3 in amino acids: CASSPSPGGYGYTF. The CDR3 DNA reads as TGTGCCAGCAGCCCCTCTCCAGGGGGCTATGGCTACACCTTC.

Remarks on this clonotype: This clone may be a read error of a much larger clone one base away. The chain has TRBV6-1 and TRBJ1-1; tentative D call: TRBD1 (5 bases). CDR1 MNHNS and CDR2 SASEGT come from the germline V gene. Trimming took 8 bases from V and 4 from J, leaving 17 bases between them. CDR3 length: 14 residues. The CDR3 nucleotides read TGTGCCAGCGACCTTAACAGGCAAGGCACTGAAGCTTTCTTT. It yields the protein CASDLNRQGTEAFF.

This rearrangement joins TRBV20-1 to TRBJ2-3, with TRBD2 identical over 8 bases. Per the germline V gene, CDR1 is DFQATT and CDR2 is SNEGSKA (reference sequence). J lost 4 bases, V lost 3 bases, and 6 bases had no gene match. This CDR3 is 14 amino acids long. The CDR3 nucleotides read TGCAGTGCTAGGGGGACTAGACCCCCAGATACGCAGTATTTT. Translated, it gives CSARGTRPPDTQYF.

The rearrangement links TRBV6-5 to TRBJ2-1, with a possible D match to TRBD2 (6 bases). Deletions cut 0 bases from V and 4 bases from J, with 13 bases between. This CDR3 has 16 residues. Germline V gene sequence: CDR1 MNHEY, CDR2 SVGAGI. In DNA, the CDR3 is TGTGCCAGCAGTTACTCGGCCGGGAGCGTTTACAATGAGCAGTTCTTC. It encodes CASSYSAGSVYNEQFF.

This chain connects TRBV2 to TRBJ2-1, with 10 positions matching TRBD2. The CDR3 is 18 amino acids. Losses at the gene ends were 8 bases for V and 0 bases for J; bases not matched to a gene: 13. Per the germline V gene, CDR1 is SNHLY and CDR2 is FYNNEI. This chain's CDR3 is CASCFPTSGDPSYNEQFF. CDR3 in DNA: TGTGCCAGCTGTTTCCCCACTAGCGGGGATCCCTCCTACAATGAGCAGTTCTTC.